The 11 T cell receptor beta chains below come from one sample, sequenced in a study of shared clonotypes between healthy human individuals (dated by TCRdb to the early 2020s). Libraries were constructed by the immunoSEQ multiplex PCR assay. TCRdb provides this immuneACCESS table in a form limited to in-frame rearrangements. Some clones are lacking; in checked studies, under half of them reflect an unresolved V gene, and why the rest are absent is not known. For this sample there are 2,100,000 or so clones; nearly 97% appear just once. The top ten constitute approximately 0.13% of the sample. Source material: naive CD4+ T cells sorted from blood. The cell subset or site label, as the study defines it: CD45RA+ positively selected. The receptors derive from a man aged 18 to 30 in good health.

This sequence joins TRBV29-1 and TRBJ1-5; no definite D call. CDR3 length: 12 residues. Germline V gene lookup returns CDR1 SQVTM and CDR2 ANQGSEA. Trimming cost V 4 bases and J 3 bases, with 7 bases left between them. The CDR3 coding sequence is TGCAGCGTTGGCAGCTTCAATCAGCCCCAGCATTTT. Translated, it gives CSVGSFNQPQHF.

This chain joins TRBV30 and TRBJ1-3; D remains ambiguous. This CDR3 contains 13 residues. Trimming took off 0 bases at V and 3 bases at J, with 6 bases between the two ends. CDR1 is GTSNPN and CDR2 is SVGIG in the germline V gene (reference sequence). The CDR3 nucleotides are TGTGCCTGGAGTGTCGTTTTTGGAAACACCATATATTTT. It is translated as CAWSVVFGNTIYF. Complete variable domain (other parts from reference TRBV30 and TRBJ1-3): SQTIHQWPATLVQPVGSPLSLECTVEGTSNPNLYWYRQAAGRGLQLLFYSVGIGQISSEVPQNLSASRPQDRQFILSSKKLLLSDSGFYLCAWSVVFGNTIYFGEGSWLTVV.

For the CDR3, the DNA is TGTGCCTGGAGTGCAGGGCGGGAACAGCCCCAGCATTTT. Its translation: CAWSAGREQPQHF. J is TRBJ1-5 and V is TRBV30, with a tentative D call TRBD1 (5 bases). The germline V gene has CDR1 GTSNPN and CDR2 SVGIG (reference sequence). Trimming shortened V by 1 base and J by 7 bases, and 11 bases separated the two germline ends. The CDR3 extends over 13 amino acids.

The J gene is TRBJ1-2, the V gene TRBV30; unclear D gene. Germline V gene data show CDR1 as GTSNPN and CDR2 as SVGIG (reference sequence). The V end lost 0 bases, the J end lost 4 bases, and 9 bases lay between the germline ends. This CDR3 region has 13 residues. CDR3 region: CAWSVLGPYGYTF. For the CDR3, the DNA is TGTGCCTGGAGTGTTCTTGGCCCCTATGGCTACACCTTC.

The gene calls are TRBV7-2 and TRBJ1-2; no definite D call. CDR3 length equals 14 residues. Trimming removed 5 bases from V and 2 bases from J, with 12 bases in between. Germline values: CDR1 SGHTA, CDR2 FQGNSA. This CDR3 reads CASSRDLSNYGYTF. CDR3 sequence (DNA): TGTGCCAGCAGCCGAGATCTCTCAAACTATGGCTACACCTTC.

The V and J genes are TRBV19 and TRBJ2-1, with D perhaps matching TRBD2 (6 bases). The length of the CDR3 is 15 residues. The germline V gene has CDR1 LNHDA and CDR2 SQIVND (reference sequence). The V gene lost 3 bases and the J gene lost 10 bases, with 19 bases spanning the gap. CDR3 sequence (DNA): TGTGCCAGTAGTATTGGGGGACTCCGCGTTATAGAGCAGTTCTTC. As protein: CASSIGGLRVIEQFF. The whole variable domain, filled in from reference TRBV19 and TRBJ2-1, reads DGGITQSPKYLFRKEGQNVTLSCEQNLNHDAMYWYRQDPGQGLRLIYYSQIVNDFQKGDIAEGYSVSREKKESFPLTVTSAQKNPTAFYLCASSIGGLRVIEQFFGPGTRLTVL.

CDR3 nucleotides: TGTGCCACCCGGTATGGAGGGGGCACCGGGGAGCTGTTTTTT. Its protein product is CATRYGGGTGELFF. The chain links TRBV7-2 to TRBJ2-2; D possibly uses TRBD1 or TRBD2 (6 bases each). V was trimmed by 10 bases and J by 4 bases, leaving 16 bases between them. This CDR3 contains 14 residues. Per germline, CDR1 SGHTA and CDR2 FQGNSA.

This chain links TRBV28 with TRBJ1-5; D remains unclear. V was trimmed by 6 bases and J by 3 bases, leaving 15 bases between them. CDR1 and CDR2 (germline): MDHEN, SYDVKM. CDR3 length: 15 residues. In nucleotides, the CDR3 is TGTGCCAGCAGCCTTTTTTCGACGGACAATCAGCCCCAGCATTTT. Translated, it gives CASSLFSTDNQPQHF.

The rearrangement uses TRBV6-5 and TRBJ1-2, with 8 bases matching TRBD1. Per germline, CDR1 MNHEY and CDR2 SVGAGI. The CDR3 runs to 12 residues. The V and J ends lost 5 bases and 9 bases, in that order; junction bases with no gene match: 5. CDR3 nucleotides: TGTGCCAGCAGTCAGGACAGGGCGCGCTACACCTTC. This codes for CASSQDRARYTF.

The chain uses TRBV7-2 and TRBJ2-1, with D perhaps TRBD2 (6 bases). V gave up 4 bases and J gave up 6 bases, with 22 bases separating them. Per the germline V gene, CDR1 is SGHTA and CDR2 is FQGNSA. The CDR3 length is 17 residues. The CDR3 bases are TGTGCCAGCAGCTCTCATTACGGGGGACCTGTTGGCAATGAGCAGTTCTTC. Protein: CASSSHYGGPVGNEQFF.

The chain has TRBV6-1 and TRBJ2-6, with D possibly matching TRBD1 (5 bases). The germline gives CDR1 MNHNS, CDR2 SASEGT. This CDR3 is 14 amino acids long. The V end was cut by 3 bases, the J end by 4 bases, with 7 bases between. Here the CDR3 reads CASSDWTGANVLTF. DNA of the CDR3: TGTGCCAGCAGTGATTGGACAGGGGCCAACGTCCTGACTTTC.